This entry describes one T cell receptor beta chain. In its sample, this clonotype was seen many times. What this receptor recognizes is not known. The sample holds no much larger clone one base away, and base qualities are not on file. This entry comes from a study of T cells in Graves' hyperthyroidism and ophthalmopathy (dated by TCRdb to about 2019). Turning to the overall study: Peripheral blood was sampled at the time of initial diagnosis, prior to any treatment. The paper describes TCR Vbeta CDR3 sequencing of 135 peripheral blood samples, made up of 43 ophthalmopathy patients, more than 70 hyperthyroidism patients and roughly 17 progressor patients. In more than five Graves' hyperthyroidism patients, the study also compared T-cell repertoires from thyroid tissue with T-cell repertoires from blood. Prospective prediction of ophthalmopathy was tested in an independent validation cohort consisting of about 19 hyperthyroidism patients and some 17 patients who later progressed to ophthalmopathy. TCR V-J signatures able to tell the groups apart were searched for in a discovery cohort of some 100 patients, of whom about 40 had Graves' ophthalmopathy and roughly 58 had stable Graves' hyperthyroidism. For training and testing, the roughly 93 patients in the discovery cohort were randomly divided in a 7:3 ratio. Once sampling was done, hyperthyroidism patients were given methimazole at a starting dose of 30 mg daily, whereas ophthalmopathy patients were given high-dose intravenous methylprednisolone. On the study overall, not on this receptor specifically: In validation, the model predicted progression to ophthalmopathy a median of about 6.5 months before onset, with about 64% sensitivity and about 72% specificity. Blood samples also contained most of the expanded thyroid clonotypes (frequency above 0.001), which suggests that blood repertoires may reflect thyroid immune responses. Ophthalmopathy was separated from stable hyperthyroidism by a 13 V-J signature model, with 85% to 90% sensitivity and roughly 81% specificity obtained in cross-validation and 80%/75% obtained in testing. Sample size was not statistically predetermined, and blinding of investigators to group allocation was not performed.

Inclusive of the bounding cysteine and phenylalanine, the CDR3 is 17 residues long. The read is trimmed to its CDR3 DNA, 51 bases read in frame from base 1. The germline V gene supplies CDR1 MDHEN and CDR2 SYDVKM. V trim: 5 bases; J trim: 1 base; unmatched bases: 13. Amplification of TCR beta CDR3 regions was carried out from RNA transcripts. The TCR CDR3 was subjected to a first round of RT-PCR using the HTBI primer set and the Qiagen OneStep RT-PCR kit. Libraries were constructed in a second round of multiplex PCR, after which size selection and purification were carried out. Paired-end sequencing of the libraries was performed with 100 bp reads on an Illumina HiSeq2000. Turning to the authors' computational methods: SOAPnuke was used to process the raw data, throwing out any read that contained adapters or uncalled bases, had a mean Phred below 15, or lacked an exact constant-primer or identifier match. COPE v1.2.5 was used to merge the high-quality paired reads, and each unique nucleotide sequence was defined as a clonotype. MiTCR v1.1 was used to align clonotypes to the IMGT TRBV, TRBD and TRBJ reference segments. Analysis was restricted to V-J combinations with a frequency above 0.0001, which covered about 99% of repertoires. A TCS score was defined as the ratio of F50 (clonal expansion) to E x V (chaos), with BLOSUM62-based TCRdist applied between CDR3 peptides within each V-J. Welch's t-statistics and random forest reduced fewer than 600 V-J features to 13, which were used in a naive Bayes classifier (R e1071). TCRdb handled the public reads itself, with Q25 trimming in fastp and clone calling in MiXCR, and kept productive beta chains. Each record represents a unique CDR3 protein, reported with the most common genes and DNA among its rows. The V and J calls, along with clone size, are taken from TCRdb and not from the paper's own processing. Recorded for this sample are around 480,000 distinct CDR3 sequences; approximately 14% of them occurred a single time. Jointly, the top ten make up less than 20% of the sample.

Graves' hyperthyroidism was defined as stable when no progression to ophthalmopathy occurred over 18 months of follow-up. Hyperthyroidism patients were aged 18 to 65 years and newly diagnosed, with disease duration of less than 2 months. The study excluded patients with uncontrolled infections, other autoimmune diseases, pregnancy or lactation. Diagnoses were established on the basis of clinical symptoms, serum thyroxine and TRAb, thyroid ultrasound, and orbital computed tomography. Ficoll-Paque density gradient centrifugation was used to isolate PBMCs from approximately 11 ml of fresh peripheral blood. Trizol reagent was used to extract total RNA, and RNA quality was then checked on an Agilent 2100 Bioanalyzer.

This TCR was sampled from a woman aged 18 to 35 with Graves' hyperthyroidism. The chain links TRBV28 with TRBJ2-5, with TRBD2 matching 7 junction bases. The sample comprised blood. The nucleotide sequence is TGTGCCAGCAGTCCCGAGGGAGGGATTAGGGCCCAAGAGACCCAGTACTTC. It is translated as CASSPEGGIRAQETQYF.